This T cell receptor beta chain was sequenced in a study of identical twins (dated by TCRdb to between 2015 and 2016). For the study in its entirety: To test whether fetal clonotypes persist, this study deep-sequenced TCR alpha and beta repertoires from monozygotic twins, from unrelated adults of various ages, and from cord blood. To rule out contamination, replicate twin experiments were performed at different times with different library preparation protocols. Overall study results and their limits: Out-of-frame TCR alpha sequences shared between twins showed an excess of low generation-probability sequences compared with coincidental sharing between unrelated individuals. Zero-insertion analyses could be partly confounded by invariant T cells such as MAIT and iNKT, though diverse VJ usage argued against such confounding for most clonotypes. Abundant cord blood beta clonotypes had fewer insertions, young adult naive repertoires showed a similar but weaker trend, and memory repertoires showed no such trend. Excess twin sharing in beta out-of-frame sequences was weaker because fewer shared sequences lowered the signal-to-noise ratio. Because the same donors could not be followed over many years, the conclusions relied on cross-sectional statistical analysis. In monozygotic twins, out-of-frame TCR alpha sharing was systematically underestimated by recombination models, although the models agreed with sharing between unrelated individuals.

Only healthy Caucasian donors were included. Three pairs of female monozygotic twins, all aged roughly 18 to 29 years, were included in the twin cohort. CD4+ and CD8+ T cell populations were isolated with positive isolation kits from Invitrogen. This clonotype came up many times. The target of this receptor is not known. The sample holds no much larger clone one base away, and base qualities are not on file. V is cut by 4 bases and J by 1 base, and the space between the germline ends is 10 bases. From the germline V gene, CDR1 is SGHTA and CDR2 is FQGNSA. The CDR3, from cysteine to phenylalanine, totals 14 residues. Only the CDR3 part of the read is kept: 42 bases, read in frame from the first base. The library was prepared using 5' RACE. This sample was sequenced with an Illumina HiSeq 2000. A universal primer binding site was added through template switching, and the final cDNA carried a unique molecular identifier so that TCR cDNA molecules could be counted accurately. First-strand cDNA for TCR alpha and beta chains was synthesized from specific primers in the conserved constant-segment region. To control for contamination, every cDNA library was double barcoded, receiving both a SMART-Mk sample barcode and Illumina barcodes. Two successive PCR steps introduced TruSeq adapter sequences along with Illumina sample barcodes. The Illumina HiSeq platform was used with custom primers to sequence TCR alpha and beta cDNA libraries. The paper's processing steps were these. Unique molecular identifiers were extracted from raw reads with MiGEC, and CDR3 positions were determined with MiXCR. Recombination models were inferred per individual with the repgenHMM and IGoR tools using an EM algorithm. Shared clonotype analysis was performed with the tcR package in R, normalizing sharing by the product of cloneset sizes. Out-of-frame nonproductive sequences were analyzed to study raw recombination free of thymic and clonal selection effects. TCRdb reprocessed the public reads (quality trimming at Q25 with fastp, clone calling with MiXCR) and kept in-frame beta chains. Here each entry gathers all rows of one CDR3 protein and keeps the most common genes and DNA. The V and J calls were not made by the authors but by TCRdb's processing. The sample table holds 500,000 or so distinct CDR3 sequences, of which around 15% were seen once. The ten largest clonotypes hold approximately 0.98% of the sample.

These data are also associated with another study on yellow fever vaccine responses in identical twins. As noted in the second study: According to the authors, the vaccine-induced T cell response in identical twins seemed to be partly convergent and partly specific to each individual. In identical twins, the study followed T cell clones that responded to the vaccine with precision.

The sample taken for sequencing was CD4+ T cells sorted from blood. The clonotype comes from a woman between 18 and 29 years old in good health. This chain joins TRBV7-2 to TRBJ2-5, and TRBD1 may be the D gene, going by 5 matching bases. In nucleotide form, the sequence is TGTGCCAGCAGCTCCAGACAGCTCCAAGAGACCCAGTACTTC. Translated, it reads CASSSRQLQETQYF.